The TCR beta chain under discussion was sequenced for a study of blood T cell repertoires in COVID-19. Germline assignment: CDR1 SGHVS and CDR2 FQNEAQ. Trimming pared 5 bases from V and 1 base from J, leaving 15 bases between. CDR3 size: 15 residues. How the authors handled the data: Using reference gene primer amplification, nucleated cell counts were estimated. The protocol was immunoSEQ multiplex PCR, while the TCRdb copy is restricted to in-frame clones and leaves out a portion. V, J and clone size derive from that table, while D and trimming were established from the DNA sequence. The data hold a few hundred thousand clones, with about four fifths observed a single time.

The receptor was isolated from a man aged 50 to 59 who had recovered from COVID-19. The sequenced sample consisted of PBMCs or T cells enriched from blood (not recorded which). The chain recombines TRBV7-8 with TRBJ2-7; the D gene is possibly TRBD2 (5 bases). The CDR3 spells CASSRETGKSYEQYF. CDR3 coding DNA: TGTGCCAGCAGCCGCGAGACCGGGAAGTCCTACGAGCAGTACTTC.